This TCR beta chain was captured by sequencing in a study of T cells in Graves' hyperthyroidism and ophthalmopathy. Points from the study as a whole: Most thyroid clonotypes with frequency above 0.001 were detected in blood. The model anticipated ophthalmopathy a median approximately 6.5 months pre-onset.

Disease lasting under 3 months, a NOSPECS grade of at least 4, and a Clinical Activity Score of at least 3 were features of the ophthalmopathy patients. Criteria for exclusion of patients were uncontrolled infection, other autoimmune disease, pregnancy or lactation. V lost 7 bases and J 1 base, leaving 11 bases between the germline ends. The CDR3 runs to 14 residues. The germline V gene encodes CDR1 MDHEN and CDR2 SYDVKM. Amplification yielded TCR beta CDR3 regions, with RNA transcripts as the source. Researchers ran a first-round RT-PCR on the TCR CDR3 using the HTBI primer set. Using its own MiXCR run on the multiplex PCR reads, TCRdb lists one record per CDR3 protein. The sample holds hundreds of thousands of distinct CDR3 sequences, under 20% seen once. In the case of this clonotype: The antigen remains unidentified.

Sequencing was performed on blood. The chain joins TRBV28 to TRBJ1-5, with D perhaps TRBD1 (5 bases). The origin of this receptor is a woman aged 18-29 years with Graves' ophthalmopathy. Written as DNA, the CDR3 is TGTGCCAGCATGTGGGGCGGGAGCAATCAGCCCCAGCATTTT. This codes for CASMWGGSNQPQHF.